A selection of T cell receptor beta chains follows, all from one sample in a study of T cells in localized non-small cell lung cancer. Some clones are missing from TCRdb's copy, which holds only in-frame ones; the method was immunoSEQ multiplex PCR. Among about 54,000 clones listed, under 85% were seen once. Sequenced material: peripheral blood, taken before any cancer treatment. The receptor source for this set is a female donor aged 60 or older with stage II squamous cell lung carcinoma. The CDR3 runs from the conserved cysteine through the conserved F or W. A D gene is named only where the DNA matches it firmly. Only part of the rows carry a size: once, few, many, or a class if the clone is expanded.

v_gene: TRBV5-1
d_gene: .
j_gene: TRBJ1-5
abundance: .
CDR3aa: CASSEMGQTDQPQHF
CDR3nt: TGCGCCAGCAGCGAGATGGGGCAAACGGATCAGCCCCAGCATTTT

v_gene: TRBV5-1
d_gene: TRBD1
j_gene: TRBJ2-6
abundance: once
CDR3aa: CASSLSTGGRITRGNVLTF
CDR3nt: TGCGCCAGCAGCTTGTCGACAGGGGGCAGAATAACTCGCGGCAACGTCCTGACTTTC

v_gene: TRBV4-1
d_gene: TRBD1
j_gene: TRBJ1-3
abundance: .
CDR3aa: CASSQDKQGAGNTIYF
CDR3nt: TGCGCCAGCAGCCAAGATAAACAGGGGGCTGGAAACACCATATATTTT

v_gene: TRBV18
d_gene: .
j_gene: TRBJ2-1
abundance: .
CDR3aa: CASSPLNSGSTYNEQFF
CDR3nt: TGTGCCAGCTCACCACTCAATTCGGGGTCGACCTACAATGAGCAGTTCTTC

v_gene: TRBV18
d_gene: TRBD1
j_gene: TRBJ1-2
abundance: .
CDR3aa: CASSPDRQGVNYGYTF
CDR3nt: TGTGCCAGCTCACCCGATAGACAGGGGGTCAACTATGGCTACACCTTC

v_gene: TRBV29-1
d_gene: TRBD1
j_gene: TRBJ1-1
abundance: few
CDR3aa: CSAETGQGTEAFF
CDR3nt: TGCAGCGCTGAGACAGGACAGGGCACTGAAGCTTTCTTT

v_gene: TRBV5-4
d_gene: .
j_gene: TRBJ2-7
abundance: .
CDR3aa: CASSLPRVDEQYF
CDR3nt: TGTGCCAGCAGCCTACCTAGGGTCGACGAGCAGTACTTC

v_gene: TRBV15
d_gene: TRBD2
j_gene: TRBJ2-5
abundance: .
CDR3aa: CATSTGGGPHQETQYF
CDR3nt: TGTGCCACCAGCACTGGCGGGGGGCCGCATCAAGAGACCCAGTACTTC

v_gene: TRBV29-1
d_gene: TRBD1
j_gene: TRBJ2-7
abundance: .
CDR3aa: CSVSQGVDEQYF
CDR3nt: TGCAGCGTATCCCAGGGGGTCGACGAGCAGTACTTC

v_gene: TRBV29-1
d_gene: .
j_gene: TRBJ2-7
abundance: .
CDR3aa: CSVEDMKTYEQYF
CDR3nt: TGCAGCGTGGAAGACATGAAAACCTACGAGCAGTACTTC

v_gene: TRBV5-1
d_gene: .
j_gene: TRBJ2-3
abundance: .
CDR3aa: CASSDTDTQYF
CDR3nt: TGCGCCAGCAGTGACACAGATACGCAGTATTTT

v_gene: TRBV6-5
d_gene: .
j_gene: TRBJ1-2
abundance: .
CDR3aa: CASSPRSRGPYGYTF
CDR3nt: TGTGCCAGCAGCCCCAGGAGCAGGGGCCCCTATGGCTACACCTTC

v_gene: TRBV2
d_gene: .
j_gene: TRBJ1-2
abundance: few
CDR3aa: CASSETQLYGYTF
CDR3nt: TGTGCCAGCAGTGAAACTCAGCTCTATGGCTACACCTTC

v_gene: TRBV5-1
d_gene: TRBD2
j_gene: TRBJ2-3
abundance: few
CDR3aa: CASSFLAGDVDTQYF
CDR3nt: TGCGCCAGCAGCTTCCTAGCGGGGGACGTAGATACGCAGTATTTT

v_gene: TRBV6-1
d_gene: .
j_gene: TRBJ2-5
abundance: .
CDR3aa: CASVFSRSETQYF
CDR3nt: TGTGCCAGCGTCTTTTCGAGATCAGAGACCCAGTACTTC

v_gene: TRBV7-9
d_gene: .
j_gene: TRBJ1-2
abundance: .
CDR3aa: CASSLAQGDGYTF
CDR3nt: TGTGCCAGCAGCTTAGCGCAAGGAGATGGCTACACCTTC

v_gene: TRBV11-2
d_gene: .
j_gene: TRBJ2-7
abundance: .
CDR3aa: CASSPDGGLYEQYF
CDR3nt: TGTGCCAGCAGCCCGGACGGGGGGCTCTACGAGCAGTACTTC

v_gene: TRBV18
d_gene: .
j_gene: TRBJ1-2
abundance: once
CDR3aa: CASYSDIRSYGYTF
CDR3nt: TGTGCCAGCTACTCGGACATAAGGTCTTATGGCTACACCTTC

v_gene: TRBV7-9
d_gene: .
j_gene: TRBJ2-2
abundance: .
CDR3aa: CASSFRLDGELFF
CDR3nt: TGTGCCAGCAGCTTCAGACTGGACGGGGAGCTGTTTTTT

v_gene: TRBV2
d_gene: TRBD1
j_gene: TRBJ1-1
abundance: .
CDR3aa: CASSETGGTEAFF
CDR3nt: TGTGCCAGCAGTGAAACAGGGGGGACTGAAGCTTTCTTT